Described below is a single T cell receptor (beta chain) sequence and its context. Profiled with immunoSEQ multiplex PCR; TCRdb holds only in-frame clones, not every one. The profile shows about 61,000 clones, 97% of them singletons. The sample comes from a study of technical replicates of blood from a handful of donors. Trimming removed 5 bases at V and 7 bases at J, with 6 bases between. Germline loops: CDR1 SGHRS, CDR2 YFSETQ. CDR3 size: 11 residues. Sequencing input: T cells isolated from PBMCs. The chain couples TRBV5-1 to TRBJ1-4; D gene uncertain. The TCR sequence derives from a human donor in good health. The CDR3 DNA follows: TGCGCCAGCAGGAGAGGTGAAAAACTGTTTTTT. Its protein is CASRRGEKLFF.